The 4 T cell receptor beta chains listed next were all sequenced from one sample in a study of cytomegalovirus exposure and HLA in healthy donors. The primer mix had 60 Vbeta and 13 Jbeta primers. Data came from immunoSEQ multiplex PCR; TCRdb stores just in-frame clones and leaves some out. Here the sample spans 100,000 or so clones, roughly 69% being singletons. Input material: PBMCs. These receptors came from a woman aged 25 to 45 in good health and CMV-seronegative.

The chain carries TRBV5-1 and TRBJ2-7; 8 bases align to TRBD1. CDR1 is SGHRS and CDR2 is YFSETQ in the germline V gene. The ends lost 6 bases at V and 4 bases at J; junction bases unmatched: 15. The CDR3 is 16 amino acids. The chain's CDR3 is CASTHTSGTGAYEQYF. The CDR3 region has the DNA TGCGCCAGCACTCATACTTCCGGGACAGGAGCTTACGAGCAGTACTTC.

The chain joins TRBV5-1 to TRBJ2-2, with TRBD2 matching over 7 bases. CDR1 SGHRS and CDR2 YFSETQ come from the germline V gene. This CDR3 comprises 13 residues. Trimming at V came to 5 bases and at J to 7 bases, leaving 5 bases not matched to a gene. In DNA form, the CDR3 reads TGCGCCAGCAGACCACGGACTAGCGGGGAGCTGTTTTTT. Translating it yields CASRPRTSGELFF.

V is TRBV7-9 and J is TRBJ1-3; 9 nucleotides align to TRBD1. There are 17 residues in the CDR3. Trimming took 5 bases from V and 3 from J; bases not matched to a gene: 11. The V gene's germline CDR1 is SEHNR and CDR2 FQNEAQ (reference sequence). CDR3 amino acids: CASSPGTGQFFGNTIYF. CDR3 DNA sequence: TGTGCCAGCAGCCCTGGGACAGGGCAATTCTTTGGAAACACCATATATTTT.

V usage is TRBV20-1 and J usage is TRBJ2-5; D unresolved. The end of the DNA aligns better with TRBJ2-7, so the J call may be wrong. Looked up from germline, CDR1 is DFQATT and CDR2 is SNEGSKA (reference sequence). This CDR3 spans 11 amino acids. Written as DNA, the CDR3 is TGCAGTGCTAGAAGGGACTACGAGCAGTACTTC. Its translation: CSARRDYEQYF.